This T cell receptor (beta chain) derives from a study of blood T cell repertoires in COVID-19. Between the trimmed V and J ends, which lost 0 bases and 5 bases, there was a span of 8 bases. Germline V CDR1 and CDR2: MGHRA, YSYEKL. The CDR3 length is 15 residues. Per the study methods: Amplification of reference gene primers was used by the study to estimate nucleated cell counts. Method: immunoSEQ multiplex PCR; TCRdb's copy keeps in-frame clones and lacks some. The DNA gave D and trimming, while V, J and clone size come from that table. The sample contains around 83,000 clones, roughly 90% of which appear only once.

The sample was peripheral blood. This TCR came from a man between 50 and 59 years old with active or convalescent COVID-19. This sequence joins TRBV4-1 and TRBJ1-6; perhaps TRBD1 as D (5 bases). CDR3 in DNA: TGCGCCAGCAGCCAAGAAGGCAGGGATAATTCACCCCTCCACTTT. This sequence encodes CASSQEGRDNSPLHF.